The 11 T cell receptor beta chains below come from one sample, sequenced in a study of shared clonotypes between healthy human individuals (dated by TCRdb to between 2020 and 2021). Library preparation employed the immunoSEQ multiplex PCR assay. TCRdb took over this immuneACCESS table, retaining in-frame rearrangements with V and J assigned. Such tables are incomplete; in checked studies, under half of the missing clones stem from an unresolved V gene, and the remainder is unexplained. Within this sample are millions of clones, with approximately 90% of them counted one time only. The top ten clones comprise roughly 0.13% of the sample. Sequences were obtained from naive CD4+ T cells sorted from blood. In the paper's terms, the cell subset or site label means: CD45RA+ positively selected. The source is a man aged 18-30 years in good health.

The chain combines TRBV18 with TRBJ2-7, with D possibly being TRBD1 (5 bases). The V end was cut by 3 bases, the J end by 3 bases, with 15 bases between. Germline CDR1 reads KGHSH; CDR2 reads LQKENI. The CDR3 covers 15 residues. Here the CDR3 DNA reads TGTGCCAGCTCACCCGCCGAGACCCAGGGCTACGAGCAGTACTTC. This sequence encodes CASSPAETQGYEQYF.

This chain uses TRBV2 with TRBJ2-1, with TRBD2 identical over 7 bases. CDR1 SNHLY and CDR2 FYNNEI come from the germline V gene. V lost 8 bases, J lost 10 bases, and 11 bases stayed unmatched. The CDR3 runs 13 residues. The CDR3: CASQRGENGEQFF. CDR3 DNA: TGTGCCAGCCAGCGGGGCGAAAATGGAGAGCAGTTCTTC. Using reference TRBV2 and TRBJ2-1 for the parts outside the CDR3, the full variable domain is EPEVTQTPSHQVTQMGQEVILRCVPISNHLYFYWYRQILGQKVEFLVSFYNNEISEKSEIFDDQFSVERPDGSNFTLKIRSTKLEDSAMYFCASQRGENGEQFFGPGTRLTVL.

This clone was seen only a few times. The V gene is TRBV18, the J gene TRBJ1-1, with D uncertain. The CDR3 has 16 residues. Germline assignment: CDR1 KGHSH and CDR2 LQKENI. Trimming shortened V by 0 bases and J by 0 bases, and 11 bases separated the two germline ends. The CDR3: CASSPPVPSMNTEAFF. CDR3 nucleotides: TGTGCCAGCTCACCACCGGTGCCAAGTATGAACACTGAAGCTTTCTTT. Full variable domain (rest looked up from reference TRBV18 and TRBJ1-1): NAGVMQNPRHLVRRRGQEARLRCSPMKGHSHVYWYRQLPEEGLKFMVYLQKENIIDESGMPKERFSAEFPKEGPSILRIQQVVRGDSAAYFCASSPPVPSMNTEAFFGQGTRLTVV.

This chain's CDR3 is CASSMGQGENEQYF. In DNA, the CDR3 is TGCGCCAGCAGCATGGGACAGGGTGAGAACGAGCAGTACTTC. The rearrangement links TRBV5-1 to TRBJ2-7; 9 bases match TRBD1. The V and J ends lost 4 bases and 5 bases, in that order; junction bases with no gene match: 7. The CDR3 runs to 14 residues. Germline CDR1 and CDR2: SGHRS and YFSETQ. Full variable domain (outside the CDR3, taken from reference TRBV5-1 and TRBJ2-7): KAGVTQTPRYLIKTRGQQVTLSCSPISGHRSVSWYQQTPGQGLQFLFEYFSETQRNKGNFPGRFSGRQFSNSRSEMNVSTLELGDSALYLCASSMGQGENEQYFGPGTRLTVT.

The J gene is TRBJ1-2, the V gene TRBV5-1; D gene uncertain. Germline V gene lookup returns CDR1 SGHRS and CDR2 YFSETQ. This CDR3 is 13 amino acids long. With 1 base removed from V and 2 bases from J, the gap between germline ends came to 6 bases. CDR3 in DNA: TGCGCCAGCAGCTTGTACCAGAACTATGGCTACACCTTC. Translated: CASSLYQNYGYTF.

The CDR3 region has the DNA TGTGCTAGTGGTTTTTTTCCAAAGGGACAGGTGCTCACCGGGGAGCTGTTTTTT. Residues: CASGFFPKGQVLTGELFF. V usage is TRBV12-5 and J usage is TRBJ2-2, with 8 bases lining up with TRBD1. The germline V gene encodes CDR1 LGHNT and CDR2 FRNRAP. The CDR3 consists of 18 residues. V lost 3 bases and J lost 4; bases outside the gene matches: 13.

This clone was observed a few times. The DNA for the CDR3 is TGTGCCAGCAGCCCCAAGAGGGACGGGCGATATTCACCCCTCCACTTT. Protein sequence: CASSPKRDGRYSPLHF. The J gene is TRBJ1-6, the V gene TRBV7-8, with D tentatively TRBD1 (5 bases). V lost 5 bases and J 8 bases, leaving 19 bases between the germline ends. The CDR3 has 16 amino acids. The germline gives CDR1 SGHVS, CDR2 FQNEAQ. The entire variable domain, with the rest obtained from reference TRBV7-8 and TRBJ1-6, is as follows: GAGVSQSPRYKVAKRGQDVALRCDPISGHVSLFWYQQALGQGPEFLTYFQNEAQLDKSGLPSDRFFAERPEGSVSTLKIQRTQQEDSAVYLCASSPKRDGRYSPLHFGNGTRLTVT.

Details on this clone: The same CDR3 can be traced to other DNA sequences in this sample. The rearrangement joins TRBV18 to TRBJ2-5; D is unresolved. The length of the CDR3 is 13 residues. Germline values: CDR1 KGHSH, CDR2 LQKENI. V was clipped by 3 bases and J by 2 bases, with 7 bases between them. The CDR3: CASSPVGQETQYF. The CDR3 coding sequence is TGTGCCAGCTCACCTGTTGGGCAAGAGACCCAGTACTTC. Supplemented by reference TRBV18 and TRBJ2-5, the full variable domain reads NAGVMQNPRHLVRRRGQEARLRCSPMKGHSHVYWYRQLPEEGLKFMVYLQKENIIDESGMPKERFSAEFPKEGPSILRIQQVVRGDSAAYFCASSPVGQETQYFGPGTRLLVL.

This clone was counted a single time. CDR3 bases: TGTGCCAGCACGGAATCCGGGTATGGCTACACCTTC. This codes for CASTESGYGYTF. The V and J genes are TRBV6-6 and TRBJ1-2; D is unclear. CDR3 length: 12 residues. The V end lost 7 bases, the J end lost 5 bases, and 11 bases lay between the germline ends. CDR1 is MNHNY, CDR2 SVGAGI, per germline (reference sequence).

This chain connects TRBV7-9 to TRBJ2-3, with D perhaps matching TRBD2 (6 bases). Germline CDR1 and CDR2: SEHNR and FQNEAQ (reference sequence). CDR3 length: 18 residues. The ends were cut back, 2 bases at V and 0 bases at J, with 18 bases in the middle. As DNA, the CDR3 is TGTGCCAGCAGCTTACGGTATCTGGAGGGAATCAGCACAGATACGCAGTATTTT. It codes for CASSLRYLEGISTDTQYF.

J is TRBJ2-5 and V is TRBV18; 8 positions match TRBD1. V gave up 0 bases and J gave up 6 bases; unmatched junction bases: 6. Germline-derived CDR1 and CDR2 are KGHSH and LQKENI. CDR3 length: 15 amino acids. In nucleotides, the CDR3 is TGTGCCAGCTCACCACCGGGCGACAGGGGTCAGACCCAGTACTTC. Its protein product is CASSPPGDRGQTQYF.